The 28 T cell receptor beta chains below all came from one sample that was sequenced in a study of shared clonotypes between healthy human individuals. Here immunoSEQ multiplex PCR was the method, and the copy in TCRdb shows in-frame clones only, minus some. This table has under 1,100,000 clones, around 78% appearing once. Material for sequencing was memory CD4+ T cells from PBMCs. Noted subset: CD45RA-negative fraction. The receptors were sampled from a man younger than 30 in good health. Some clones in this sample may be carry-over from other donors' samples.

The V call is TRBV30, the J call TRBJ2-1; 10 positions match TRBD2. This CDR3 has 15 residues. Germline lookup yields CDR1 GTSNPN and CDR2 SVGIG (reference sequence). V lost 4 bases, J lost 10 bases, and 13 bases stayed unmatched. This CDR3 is CAWIGSGRRFGEQFF. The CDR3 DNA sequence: TGTGCCTGGATCGGTAGCGGGAGGCGGTTCGGGGAGCAGTTCTTC.

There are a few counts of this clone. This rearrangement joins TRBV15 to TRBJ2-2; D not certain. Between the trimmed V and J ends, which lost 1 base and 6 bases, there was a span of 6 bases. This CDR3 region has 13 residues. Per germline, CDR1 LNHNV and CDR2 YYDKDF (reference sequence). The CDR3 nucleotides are TGTGCCACCAGCAGAGGGACCTCCGGGGAGCTGTTTTTT. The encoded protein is CATSRGTSGELFF.

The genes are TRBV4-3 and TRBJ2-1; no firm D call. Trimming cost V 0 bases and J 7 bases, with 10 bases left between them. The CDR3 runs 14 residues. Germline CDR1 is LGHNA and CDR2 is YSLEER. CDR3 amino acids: CASSQEGERNEQFF. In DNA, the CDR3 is TGCGCCAGCAGCCAAGAAGGTGAGCGTAATGAGCAGTTCTTC.

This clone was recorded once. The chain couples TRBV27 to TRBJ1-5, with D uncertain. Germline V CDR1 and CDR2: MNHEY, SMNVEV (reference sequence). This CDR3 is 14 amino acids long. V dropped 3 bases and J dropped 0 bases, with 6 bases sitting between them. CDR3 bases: TGTGCCAGCAGTTTTTCGGCTAGCAATCAGCCCCAGCATTTT. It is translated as CASSFSASNQPQHF.

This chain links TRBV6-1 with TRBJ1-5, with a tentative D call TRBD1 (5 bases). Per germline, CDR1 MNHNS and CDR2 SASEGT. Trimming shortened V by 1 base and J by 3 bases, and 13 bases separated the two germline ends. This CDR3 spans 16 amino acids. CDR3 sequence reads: CASSEGVGRVNQPQHF. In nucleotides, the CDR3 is TGTGCCAGCAGTGAAGGGGTGGGCAGGGTCAATCAGCCCCAGCATTTT.

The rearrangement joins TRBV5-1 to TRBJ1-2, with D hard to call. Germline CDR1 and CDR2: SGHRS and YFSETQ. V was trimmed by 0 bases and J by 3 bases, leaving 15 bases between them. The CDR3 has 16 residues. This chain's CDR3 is CASSLAITVDHYGYTF. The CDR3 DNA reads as TGCGCCAGCAGCTTGGCCATAACCGTGGACCACTATGGCTACACCTTC.

CDR3: CASSSGTSATNEKLFF. In DNA form, the CDR3 reads TGTGCCAGCAGCTCGGGGACATCTGCAACTAATGAAAAACTGTTTTTT. The chain combines TRBV7-9 with TRBJ1-4, with D possibly matching TRBD1 (6 bases). Germline CDR1 SEHNR, CDR2 FQNEAQ (reference sequence). The CDR3 has 16 residues. Trimming removed 4 bases from V and 0 bases from J, with 12 bases in between.

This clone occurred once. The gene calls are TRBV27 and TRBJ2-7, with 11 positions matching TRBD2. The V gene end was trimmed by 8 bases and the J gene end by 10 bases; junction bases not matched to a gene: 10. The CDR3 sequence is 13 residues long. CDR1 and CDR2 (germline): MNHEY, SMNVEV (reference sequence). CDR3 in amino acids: CASSWASGRTQYF. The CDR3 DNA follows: TGTGCCAGCTCTTGGGCTAGCGGGAGGACACAGTACTTC.

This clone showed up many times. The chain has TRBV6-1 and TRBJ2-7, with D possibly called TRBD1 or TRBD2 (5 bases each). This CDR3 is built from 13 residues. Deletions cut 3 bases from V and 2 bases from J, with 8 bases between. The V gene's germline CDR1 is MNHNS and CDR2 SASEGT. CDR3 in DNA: TGTGCCAGCAGTGAGTGGGGACCCTACGAGCAGTACTTC. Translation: CASSEWGPYEQYF.

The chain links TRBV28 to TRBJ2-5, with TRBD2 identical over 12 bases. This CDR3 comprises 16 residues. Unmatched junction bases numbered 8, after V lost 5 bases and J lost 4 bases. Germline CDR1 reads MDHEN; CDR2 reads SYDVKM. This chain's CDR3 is CASSRTSGTWGETQYF. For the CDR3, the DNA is TGTGCCAGCAGTCGGACTAGCGGGACCTGGGGAGAGACCCAGTACTTC.

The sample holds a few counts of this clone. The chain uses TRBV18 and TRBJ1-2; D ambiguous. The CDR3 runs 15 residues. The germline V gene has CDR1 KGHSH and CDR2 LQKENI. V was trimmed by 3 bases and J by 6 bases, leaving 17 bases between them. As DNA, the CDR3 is TGTGCCAGCTCACCCCCGGGCTTCGGTAAGGATGGCTACACCTTC. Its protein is CASSPPGFGKDGYTF.

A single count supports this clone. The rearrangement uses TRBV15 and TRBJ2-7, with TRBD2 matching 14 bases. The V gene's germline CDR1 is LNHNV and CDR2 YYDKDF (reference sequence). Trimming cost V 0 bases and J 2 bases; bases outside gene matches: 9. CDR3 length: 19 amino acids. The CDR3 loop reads CATSRERRGLAGVTYEQYF. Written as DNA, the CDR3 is TGTGCCACCAGCAGAGAACGACGGGGACTAGCGGGAGTCACCTACGAGCAGTACTTC.

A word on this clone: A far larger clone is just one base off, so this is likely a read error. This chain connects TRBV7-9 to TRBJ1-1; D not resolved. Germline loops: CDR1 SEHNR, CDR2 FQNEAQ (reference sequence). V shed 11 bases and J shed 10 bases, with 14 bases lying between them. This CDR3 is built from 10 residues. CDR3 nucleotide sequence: TGTGCCGCAGGAGGACTTGGAGCTTTCTTT. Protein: CAAGGLGAFF.

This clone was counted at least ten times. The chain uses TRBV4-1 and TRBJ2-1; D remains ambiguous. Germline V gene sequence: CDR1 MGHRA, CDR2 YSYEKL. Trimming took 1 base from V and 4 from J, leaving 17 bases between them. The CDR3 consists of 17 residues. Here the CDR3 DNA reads TGCGCCAGCAGCCAAGGTATTGTACGGGCCGATTACAATGAGCAGTTCTTC. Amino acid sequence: CASSQGIVRADYNEQFF.

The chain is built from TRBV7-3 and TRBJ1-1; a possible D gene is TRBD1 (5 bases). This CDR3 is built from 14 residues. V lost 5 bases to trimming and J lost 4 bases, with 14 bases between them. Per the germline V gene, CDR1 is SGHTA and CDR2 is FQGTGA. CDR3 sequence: CASSIWGGLTEAFF. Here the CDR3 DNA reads TGTGCCAGCAGCATCTGGGGGGGACTCACTGAAGCTTTCTTT.

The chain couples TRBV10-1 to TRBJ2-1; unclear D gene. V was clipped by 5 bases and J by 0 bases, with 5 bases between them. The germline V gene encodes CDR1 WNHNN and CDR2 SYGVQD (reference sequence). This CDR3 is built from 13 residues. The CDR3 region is CASSPGSYNEQFF. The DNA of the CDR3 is TGCGCCAGCAGTCCGGGCTCCTACAATGAGCAGTTCTTC.

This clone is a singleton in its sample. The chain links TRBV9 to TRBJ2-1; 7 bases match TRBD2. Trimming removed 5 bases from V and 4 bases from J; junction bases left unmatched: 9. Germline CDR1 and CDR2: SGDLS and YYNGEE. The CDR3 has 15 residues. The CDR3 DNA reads TGTGCCAGCAGTGCGCCGGGACTACAGTACAATGAGCAGTTCTTC. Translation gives CASSAPGLQYNEQFF. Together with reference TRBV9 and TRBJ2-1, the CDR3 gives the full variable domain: DSGVTQTPKHLITATGQRVTLRCSPRSGDLSVYWYQQSLDQGLQFLIQYYNGEERAKGNILERFSAQQFPDLHSELNLSSLELGDSALYFCASSAPGLQYNEQFFGPGTRLTVL.

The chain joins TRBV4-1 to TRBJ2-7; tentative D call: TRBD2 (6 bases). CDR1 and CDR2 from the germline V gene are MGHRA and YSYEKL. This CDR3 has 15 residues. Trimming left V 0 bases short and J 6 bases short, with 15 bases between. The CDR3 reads CASSQESGLAREQYF. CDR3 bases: TGCGCCAGCAGCCAAGAGTCAGGCCTAGCGCGCGAGCAGTACTTC.

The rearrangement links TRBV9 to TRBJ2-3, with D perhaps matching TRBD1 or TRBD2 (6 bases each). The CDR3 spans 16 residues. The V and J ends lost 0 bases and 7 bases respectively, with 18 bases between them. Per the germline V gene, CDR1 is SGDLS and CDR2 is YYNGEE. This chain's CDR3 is CASSVEGGPRANTQYF. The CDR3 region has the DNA TGTGCCAGCAGCGTAGAGGGGGGACCCAGGGCGAATACGCAGTATTTT.

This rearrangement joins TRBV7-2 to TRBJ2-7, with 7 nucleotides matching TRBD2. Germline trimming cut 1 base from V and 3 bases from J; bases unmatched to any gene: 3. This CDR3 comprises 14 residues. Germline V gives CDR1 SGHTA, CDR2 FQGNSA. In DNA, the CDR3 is TGTGCCAGCAGCTTAGGCGGGAGAAACTACGAGCAGTACTTC. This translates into CASSLGGRNYEQYF.

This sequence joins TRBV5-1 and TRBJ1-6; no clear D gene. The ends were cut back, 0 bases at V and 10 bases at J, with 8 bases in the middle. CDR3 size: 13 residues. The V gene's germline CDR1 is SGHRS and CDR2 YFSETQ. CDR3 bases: TGCGCCAGCAGCTTGGAGCTGGGGTCACCCCTCCACTTT. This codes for CASSLELGSPLHF. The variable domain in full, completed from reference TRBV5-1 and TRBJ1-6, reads KAGVTQTPRYLIKTRGQQVTLSCSPISGHRSVSWYQQTPGQGLQFLFEYFSETQRNKGNFPGRFSGRQFSNSRSEMNVSTLELGDSALYLCASSLELGSPLHFGNGTRLTVT.

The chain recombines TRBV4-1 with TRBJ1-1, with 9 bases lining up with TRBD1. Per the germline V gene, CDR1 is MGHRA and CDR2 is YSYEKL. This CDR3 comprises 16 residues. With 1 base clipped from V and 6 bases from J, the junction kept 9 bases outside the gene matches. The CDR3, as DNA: TGCGCCAGCAGCCAAGGGGGTCGGGGACAGGGATCTGAAGCTTTCTTT. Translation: CASSQGGRGQGSEAFF.

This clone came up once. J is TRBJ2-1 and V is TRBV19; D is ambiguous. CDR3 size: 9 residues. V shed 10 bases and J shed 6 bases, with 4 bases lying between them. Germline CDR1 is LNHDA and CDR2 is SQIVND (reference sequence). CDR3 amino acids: CATFNEQFF. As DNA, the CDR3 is TGTGCCACCTTCAATGAGCAGTTCTTC.

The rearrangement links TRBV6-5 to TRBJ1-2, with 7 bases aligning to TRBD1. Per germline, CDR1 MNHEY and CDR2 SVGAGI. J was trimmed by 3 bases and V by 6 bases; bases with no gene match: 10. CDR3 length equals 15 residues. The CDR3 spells CASRRDRQPYYGYTF. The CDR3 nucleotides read TGTGCCAGCAGACGGGACAGACAACCTTACTATGGCTACACCTTC.

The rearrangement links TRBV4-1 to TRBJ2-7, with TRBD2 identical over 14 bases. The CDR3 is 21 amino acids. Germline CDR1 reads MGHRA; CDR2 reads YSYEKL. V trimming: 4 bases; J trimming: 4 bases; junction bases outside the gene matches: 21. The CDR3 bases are TGCGCCAGCAGCCCTGCCAGGGGGTTCGGGACTAGCGGGAGTAAGGTGTACGAGCAGTACTTC. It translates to CASSPARGFGTSGSKVYEQYF.

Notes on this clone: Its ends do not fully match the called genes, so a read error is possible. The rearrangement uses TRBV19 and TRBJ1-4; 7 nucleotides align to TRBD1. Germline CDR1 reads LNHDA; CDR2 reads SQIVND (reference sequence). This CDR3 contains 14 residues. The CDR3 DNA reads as TGTGCCTGTAGTGCAGGGGGACGTAAGGAAAAACTGTTTTTT. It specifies CACSAGGRKEKLFF.

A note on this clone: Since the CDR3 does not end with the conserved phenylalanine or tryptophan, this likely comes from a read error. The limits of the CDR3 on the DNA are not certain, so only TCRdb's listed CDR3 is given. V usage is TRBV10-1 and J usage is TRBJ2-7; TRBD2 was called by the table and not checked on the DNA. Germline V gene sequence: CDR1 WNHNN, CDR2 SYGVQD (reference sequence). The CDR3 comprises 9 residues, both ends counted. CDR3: CASIVISRI.

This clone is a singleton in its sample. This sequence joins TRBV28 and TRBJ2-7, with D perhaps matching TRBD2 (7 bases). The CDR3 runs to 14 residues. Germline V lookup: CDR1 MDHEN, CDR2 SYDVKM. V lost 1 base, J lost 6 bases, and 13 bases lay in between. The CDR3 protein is CASSLFAGEGEQYF. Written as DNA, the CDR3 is TGTGCCAGCAGTTTATTTGCAGGGGAGGGCGAGCAGTACTTC.